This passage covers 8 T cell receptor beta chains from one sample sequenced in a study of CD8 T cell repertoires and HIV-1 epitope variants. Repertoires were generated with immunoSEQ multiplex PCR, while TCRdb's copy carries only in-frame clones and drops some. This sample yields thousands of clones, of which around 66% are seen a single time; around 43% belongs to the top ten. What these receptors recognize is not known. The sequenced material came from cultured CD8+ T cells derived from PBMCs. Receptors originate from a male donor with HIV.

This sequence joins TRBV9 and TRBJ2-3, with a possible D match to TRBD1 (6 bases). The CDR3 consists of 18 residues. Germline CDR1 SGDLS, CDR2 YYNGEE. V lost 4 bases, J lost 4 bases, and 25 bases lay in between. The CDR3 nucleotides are TGTGCCAGCAGCATGCCCGGTCCCGGACAGATATCTGCAGATACGCAGTATTTT. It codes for CASSMPGPGQISADTQYF.

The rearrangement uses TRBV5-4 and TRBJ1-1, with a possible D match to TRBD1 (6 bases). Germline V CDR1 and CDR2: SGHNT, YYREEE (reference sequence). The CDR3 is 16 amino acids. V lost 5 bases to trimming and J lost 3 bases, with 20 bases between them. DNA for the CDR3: TGTGCCAGCAGAACCATTACAGGGAGGCTCGACACTGAAGCTTTCTTT. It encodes CASRTITGRLDTEAFF.

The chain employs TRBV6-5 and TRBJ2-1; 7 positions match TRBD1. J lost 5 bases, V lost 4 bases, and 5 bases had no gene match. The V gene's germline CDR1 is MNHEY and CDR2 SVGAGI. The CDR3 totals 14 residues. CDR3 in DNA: TGTGCCAGCAGTTTCCGGGACAGAGACAATGAGCAGTTCTTC. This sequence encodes CASSFRDRDNEQFF.

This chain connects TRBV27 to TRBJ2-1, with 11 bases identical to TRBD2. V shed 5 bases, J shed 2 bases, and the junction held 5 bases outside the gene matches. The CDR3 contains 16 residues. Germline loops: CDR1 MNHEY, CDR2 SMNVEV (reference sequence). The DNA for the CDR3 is TGTGCCAGCAGTAGCACTAGCGGGAGTCCCTACAATGAGCAGTTCTTC. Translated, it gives CASSSTSGSPYNEQFF.

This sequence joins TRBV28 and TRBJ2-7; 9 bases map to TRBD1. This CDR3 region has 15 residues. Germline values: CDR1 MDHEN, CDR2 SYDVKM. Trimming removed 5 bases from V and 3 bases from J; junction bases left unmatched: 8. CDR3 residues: CASSARTGDNYEQYF. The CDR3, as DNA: TGTGCCAGCAGTGCCCGGACAGGGGATAACTACGAGCAGTACTTC.

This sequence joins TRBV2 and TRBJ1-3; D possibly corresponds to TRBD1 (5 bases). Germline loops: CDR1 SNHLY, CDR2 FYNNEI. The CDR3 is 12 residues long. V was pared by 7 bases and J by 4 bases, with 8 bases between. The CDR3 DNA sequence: TGTGCCAGCAAGGCAGGGGGAAACACCATATATTTT. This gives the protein CASKAGGNTIYF.

Written as DNA, the CDR3 is TGCGCCAGCAGCTTGGGACAGGGAGGCGCCGGGGAGCTGTTTTTT. Protein sequence: CASSLGQGGAGELFF. This rearrangement joins TRBV5-1 to TRBJ2-2; D might be TRBD1 (7 bases). Germline lookup yields CDR1 SGHRS and CDR2 YFSETQ. CDR3 length equals 15 residues. The germline V and J ends were trimmed by 0 bases and 6 bases, with 12 bases remaining between them. Combining the CDR3 with reference TRBV5-1 and TRBJ2-2 gives the whole variable domain KAGVTQTPRYLIKTRGQQVTLSCSPISGHRSVSWYQQTPGQGLQFLFEYFSETQRNKGNFPGRFSGRQFSNSRSEMNVSTLELGDSALYLCASSLGQGGAGELFFGEGSRLTVL.

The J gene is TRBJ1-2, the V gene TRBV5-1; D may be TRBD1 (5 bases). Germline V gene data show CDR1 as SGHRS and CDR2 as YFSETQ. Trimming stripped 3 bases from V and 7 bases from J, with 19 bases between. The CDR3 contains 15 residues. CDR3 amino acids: CASSSNSRGAGGYTF. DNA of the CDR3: TGCGCCAGCAGCTCCAACTCCCGCGGGGCGGGTGGCTACACCTTC.